The next 19 T cell receptor beta chains were all read from a single sample in a study of identifying expanded T cells in peripheral blood. Assay: immunoSEQ multiplex PCR; the TCRdb copy retains only in-frame clones and omits some. This sample has tens of thousands of clones, with around 90% found just once. Material: blood. These receptor sequences come from a person between 18 and 75 years old in good health.

The chain has TRBV5-5 and TRBJ1-2; D gene unclear. The CDR3 has 12 residues. V dropped 7 bases and J dropped 2 bases, with 9 bases sitting between them. Germline V gene sequence: CDR1 SGHKS, CDR2 YYEKEE (reference sequence). The CDR3 nucleotides read TGTGCCAGCGATGACGGCAACTATGGCTACACCTTC. It translates to CASDDGNYGYTF.

The chain recombines TRBV6-5 with TRBJ1-1; D is unresolved. Germline-derived CDR1 and CDR2 are MNHEY and SVGAGI. This CDR3 is built from 13 residues. Trimming pared 8 bases from V and 4 bases from J, leaving 14 bases between. The DNA of the CDR3 is TGTGCCAGCTGCGGGCGTCTGGGCACTGAAGCTTTCTTT. It specifies CASCGRLGTEAFF.

Remarks on this clone: Within the sample, other DNA sequences also encode this same CDR3. The gene calls are TRBV30 and TRBJ1-5; no definite D call. Trimming took off 0 bases at V and 1 base at J, with 4 bases between the two ends. Germline loops: CDR1 GTSNPN, CDR2 SVGIG (reference sequence). The CDR3 runs 13 residues. CDR3 nucleotides: TGTGCCTGGAGTGTACACAGCAATCAGCCCCAGCATTTT. Amino acid sequence: CAWSVHSNQPQHF.

The V and J genes are TRBV19 and TRBJ1-2; TRBD1 agrees at 7 bases. The CDR3 runs to 15 residues. The germline V gene has CDR1 LNHDA and CDR2 SQIVND (reference sequence). The trim removed 1 base at V and 4 bases at J, leaving 6 bases unmatched. CDR3 loop: CASSIGGGPSYGYTF. Here the CDR3 DNA reads TGTGCCAGTAGTATAGGAGGGGGCCCTTCCTATGGCTACACCTTC.

This clone has only a few counts. The CDR3 nucleotides read TGCAGCGTTGGACAGGGTCGGTACGAGCAGTACTTC. This encodes CSVGQGRYEQYF. This rearrangement joins TRBV29-1 to TRBJ2-7; TRBD1 matches 7 bases. This CDR3 has 12 residues. CDR1 and CDR2 from the germline V gene are SQVTM and ANQGSEA. J gave up 4 bases and V 4 bases, and 4 bases lay outside the gene matches.

The gene calls are TRBV27 and TRBJ2-5; weak D call: TRBD1 (5 bases). Trimming cost V 6 bases and J 4 bases, with 15 bases left between them. The CDR3 consists of 14 residues. Germline values: CDR1 MNHEY, CDR2 SMNVEV (reference sequence). The CDR3 DNA reads as TGTGCCAGCAGCCGGGTTGGGCAGGGAGAGACCCAGTACTTC. Protein: CASSRVGQGETQYF.

The chain links TRBV30 to TRBJ1-5; 8 bases map to TRBD1. This CDR3 comprises 12 residues. J lost 7 bases, V lost 6 bases, and 5 bases had no gene match. Germline CDR1 reads GTSNPN; CDR2 reads SVGIG (reference sequence). CDR3 residues: CACGQGRQPQHF. The DNA of the CDR3 is TGTGCCTGTGGACAGGGTCGGCAGCCCCAGCATTTT.

This clone turned up a few times. The chain employs TRBV15 and TRBJ2-3, with TRBD2 identical over 7 bases. V gave up 5 bases and J gave up 6 bases; unmatched junction bases: 11. Germline V gene lookup returns CDR1 LNHNV and CDR2 YYDKDF (reference sequence). The CDR3 runs to 15 residues. The CDR3 DNA reads as TGTGCCACCAGCGTGGGCAGGGAGGGTTCGGATACGCAGTATTTT. This encodes CATSVGREGSDTQYF.

The chain couples TRBV29-1 to TRBJ1-1; TRBD1 is a possible D gene (5 bases). This CDR3 contains 13 residues. Germline V gene sequence: CDR1 SQVTM, CDR2 ANQGSEA. V was trimmed by 6 bases and J by 2 bases, leaving 13 bases between them. The CDR3 DNA follows: TGCAGCGTAACCAGGGTCCAAAACACTGAAGCTTTCTTT. This encodes CSVTRVQNTEAFF. The full variable domain, in which reference TRBV29-1 and TRBJ1-1 provide the parts outside the CDR3, is SAVISQKPSRDICQRGTSLTIQCQVDSQVTMMFWYRQQPGQSLTLIATANQGSEATYESGFVIDKFPISRPNLTFSTLTVSNMSPEDSSIYLCSVTRVQNTEAFFGQGTRLTVV.

This clone was counted between two and nine times. The chain recombines TRBV2 with TRBJ2-7, with a tentative D call TRBD1 (6 bases). The germline V gene encodes CDR1 SNHLY and CDR2 FYNNEI. The CDR3 spans 12 residues. Trimming left V 7 bases short and J 7 bases short, with 14 bases between. The CDR3 protein is CASTTGFKEQYF. CDR3 DNA: TGTGCCAGCACAACAGGGTTTAAGGAGCAGTACTTC.

The chain uses TRBV10-2 and TRBJ2-3; the D is unclear. Germline V gene lookup returns CDR1 WSHSY and CDR2 SAAADI. Trimming removed 2 bases from V and 4 bases from J, with 1 base in between. The CDR3 has 11 residues. CDR3 sequence reads: CASSEADTQYF. The CDR3, as DNA: TGCGCCAGCAGTGAGGCAGATACGCAGTATTTT.

The chain recombines TRBV6-1 with TRBJ1-3; weak D call: TRBD1 (5 bases). V was clipped by 2 bases and J by 0 bases, with 11 bases between them. The CDR3 has 16 amino acids. Germline CDR1 is MNHNS and CDR2 is SASEGT. The DNA for the CDR3 is TGTGCCAGCAGTGAACTGGGACCGCGCTCTGGAAACACCATATATTTT. It is translated as CASSELGPRSGNTIYF.

This clone occurred a few times. The rearrangement joins TRBV4-2 to TRBJ1-1; perhaps TRBD1 as D (5 bases). The CDR3 contains 13 residues. V lost 0 bases and J lost 3, with 5 bases in between. Germline values: CDR1 LGHNA, CDR2 YNFKEQ. The CDR3 reads CASSQDRDTEAFF. In DNA form, the CDR3 reads TGTGCCAGCAGCCAAGACAGGGACACTGAAGCTTTCTTT.

This chain uses TRBV7-9 with TRBJ2-1; either TRBD1 or TRBD2 may supply D (5 bases each). V gave up 6 bases and J gave up 0 bases, with 15 bases separating them. Germline V gene lookup returns CDR1 SEHNR and CDR2 FQNEAQ (reference sequence). The CDR3 totals 16 residues. The CDR3: CASSPASGSSYNEQFF. The CDR3 DNA follows: TGTGCCAGCAGTCCTGCCTCAGGGAGCTCCTACAATGAGCAGTTCTTC.

Note on this clone: A junction boundary mismatches the germline segment, possibly from a read error. The chain carries TRBV5-4 and TRBJ2-3; 8 bases line up with TRBD2. This CDR3 has 16 residues. The germline gives CDR1 SGHNT, CDR2 YYREEE (reference sequence). This CDR3 is CASSFFLAGPTGTQYF. CDR3 nucleotide sequence: TGTGCCAGCAGCTTTTTTTTAGCGGGGCCCACAGGTACGCAGTATTTT.

This chain links TRBV7-9 with TRBJ2-3; the D gene could be TRBD1 or TRBD2 (5 bases each). V lost 4 bases, J lost 1 base, and 6 bases lay in between. In germline, CDR1 is SEHNR, CDR2 FQNEAQ (reference sequence). The CDR3 is 13 residues long. CDR3: CASSWDRTDTQYF. As DNA, the CDR3 is TGTGCCAGCAGCTGGGACCGCACAGATACGCAGTATTTT.

Worth noting for this clone: The sample holds other DNA sequences that translate to the same CDR3. V is TRBV4-3 and J is TRBJ1-1; tentatively, D is TRBD1 (5 bases). The germline V gene has CDR1 LGHNA and CDR2 YSLEER. Trimming cost V 0 bases and J 4 bases, with 9 bases left between them. The CDR3 is 14 residues long. The CDR3 coding sequence is TGCGCCAGCAGCCAAGAGGACGGGGCCACTGAAGCTTTCTTT. Amino acids: CASSQEDGATEAFF.

The chain joins TRBV4-1 to TRBJ1-2; D is perhaps TRBD1 (6 bases). Germline V lookup: CDR1 MGHRA, CDR2 YSYEKL. CDR3 length: 17 residues. Trimming took off 4 bases at V and 0 bases at J, with 18 bases between the two ends. The chain's CDR3 is CASSPVSEQGTNYGYTF. CDR3 bases: TGCGCCAGCAGCCCAGTTAGCGAACAGGGAACTAACTATGGCTACACCTTC.

The J gene is TRBJ1-2, the V gene TRBV29-1; D unclear. The CDR3 totals 11 residues. The V gene's germline CDR1 is SQVTM and CDR2 ANQGSEA. Trimming shortened V by 6 bases and J by 8 bases, and 13 bases separated the two germline ends. Here the CDR3 reads CSVPNPRGYTF. The CDR3 nucleotides are TGCAGCGTCCCCAATCCGAGAGGCTACACCTTC.